Listed below are T cell receptor beta chains from one sample, sequenced in a study of blood T cell repertoires in COVID-19. Measured with immunoSEQ multiplex PCR; TCRdb has only the in-frame clones, and not every one. The sample records 150,000 to 200,000 clones, approximately 80% being singletons. Sequencing was carried out using PBMCs or T cells enriched from blood (not recorded which). These receptor sequences come from a man between 65 and 79 years old who had been exposed to COVID-19. Both conserved end residues are part of each CDR3. The order of the fields is clone size, D gene, J gene, V gene, CDR3 protein, CDR3 DNA. D genes are given only for firm matches. Not every row has a clone size; where given, it reads once, few, many or a size class.

clone size: .
D gene: .
J gene: TRBJ1-4
V gene: TRBV25-1
CDR3 protein: CASSDPRGKTNEKLFF
CDR3 DNA: TGTGCCAGCAGTGACCCCAGGGGCAAGACTAATGAAAAACTGTTTTTT

clone size: .
D gene: TRBD1
J gene: TRBJ2-2
V gene: TRBV5-4
CDR3 protein: CASSSWTGNTGELFF
CDR3 DNA: TGTGCCAGCAGCTCCTGGACAGGGAACACCGGGGAGCTGTTTTTT

clone size: .
D gene: TRBD1
J gene: TRBJ2-5
V gene: TRBV19
CDR3 protein: CASSISRQGAETQYF
CDR3 DNA: TGTGCCAGTAGTATCTCTCGACAGGGGGCTGAGACCCAGTACTTC

clone size: .
D gene: .
J gene: TRBJ2-7
V gene: TRBV6-4
CDR3 protein: CASSARDFSYEQYF
CDR3 DNA: TGTGCCAGCAGTGCCCGGGACTTCTCCTACGAGCAGTACTTC

clone size: .
D gene: .
J gene: TRBJ1-5
V gene: TRBV5-5
CDR3 protein: CASSFTVVNQPQHF
CDR3 DNA: TGTGCCAGCAGCTTTACAGTGGTAAATCAGCCCCAGCATTTT

clone size: .
D gene: .
J gene: TRBJ1-1
V gene: TRBV5-3
CDR3 protein: CARSSAQRGGTEAFF
CDR3 DNA: TGTGCCAGAAGCTCGGCCCAGAGGGGAGGGACCGAAGCTTTCTTT

clone size: .
D gene: .
J gene: TRBJ1-6
V gene: TRBV6-6
CDR3 protein: CASSYSKVAGLHF
CDR3 DNA: TGTGCCAGCAGTTACTCGAAGGTTGCGGGGCTCCACTTT

clone size: few
D gene: .
J gene: TRBJ1-5
V gene: TRBV6-2/TRBV6-3
CDR3 protein: CASSGAGEQPQHF
CDR3 DNA: TGTGCCAGCAGTGGGGCAGGGGAACAGCCCCAGCATTTT

clone size: .
D gene: TRBD1
J gene: TRBJ1-2
V gene: TRBV2
CDR3 protein: CASSGGQGSYGYTF
CDR3 DNA: TGTGCCAGCAGTGGCGGACAGGGATCCTATGGCTACACCTTC

clone size: .
D gene: .
J gene: TRBJ1-1
V gene: TRBV7-9
CDR3 protein: CASSRPVGSYTEAFF
CDR3 DNA: TGTGCCAGCAGCCGCCCAGTGGGCAGTTACACTGAAGCTTTCTTT

clone size: .
D gene: TRBD1
J gene: TRBJ1-2
V gene: TRBV9
CDR3 protein: CASSRTGAGGYTF
CDR3 DNA: TGTGCCAGCAGCCGAACAGGGGCGGGTGGCTACACCTTC

clone size: .
D gene: .
J gene: TRBJ2-2
V gene: TRBV5-6
CDR3 protein: CASSLIRQGRSGGELFF
CDR3 DNA: TGTGCCAGCAGCTTGATCCGTCAGGGGCGGTCTGGCGGGGAGCTGTTTTTT

clone size: few
D gene: .
J gene: TRBJ1-3
V gene: TRBV18
CDR3 protein: CASSLSGLPSSGNTIYF
CDR3 DNA: TGTGCCAGCTCTCTTTCGGGTCTCCCCTCTTCTGGAAACACCATATATTTT

clone size: .
D gene: .
J gene: TRBJ1-4
V gene: TRBV11-2
CDR3 protein: CASSLGLTDSNEKLFF
CDR3 DNA: TGTGCCAGCAGCTTAGGTCTTACGGACTCTAATGAAAAACTGTTTTTT

clone size: .
D gene: TRBD1
J gene: TRBJ1-6
V gene: TRBV11-2
CDR3 protein: CASSLTGELYNSPLHF
CDR3 DNA: TGTGCCAGCAGCTTGACAGGGGAACTTTATAATTCACCCCTCCACTTT

clone size: .
D gene: TRBD1
J gene: TRBJ2-7
V gene: TRBV5-1
CDR3 protein: CASSLQGAYEQYF
CDR3 DNA: TGCGCCAGCAGCTTGCAGGGGGCCTACGAGCAGTACTTC

clone size: .
D gene: TRBD2
J gene: TRBJ2-1
V gene: TRBV7-9
CDR3 protein: CASSSPLAGSYNEQFF
CDR3 DNA: TGTGCCAGCAGCTCACCTCTAGCGGGATCCTACAATGAGCAGTTCTTC

clone size: .
D gene: .
J gene: TRBJ1-2
V gene: TRBV7-2
CDR3 protein: CASSLALAGAYGYGYTF
CDR3 DNA: TGTGCCAGCAGCTTAGCGCTGGCAGGGGCATATGGCTATGGCTACACCTTC

clone size: .
D gene: .
J gene: TRBJ2-1
V gene: TRBV11-3
CDR3 protein: CASSRGTASYNEQFF
CDR3 DNA: TGTGCCAGCAGCCGAGGGACTGCGTCCTACAATGAGCAGTTCTTC

clone size: .
D gene: .
J gene: TRBJ1-5
V gene: TRBV2
CDR3 protein: CASTRLRDYSNQPQHF
CDR3 DNA: TGTGCCAGCACCCGCCTCCGGGACTATAGCAATCAGCCCCAGCATTTT

clone size: .
D gene: .
J gene: TRBJ2-3
V gene: TRBV11-3
CDR3 protein: CASSLGLAGPADTQYF
CDR3 DNA: TGTGCCAGCAGCTTAGGATTGGCGGGCCCGGCAGATACGCAGTATTTT

clone size: .
D gene: TRBD2
J gene: TRBJ2-7
V gene: TRBV11-2
CDR3 protein: CASSPGGLGYYEQYF
CDR3 DNA: TGTGCCAGCAGCCCGGGAGGCTTAGGGTACTACGAGCAGTACTTC

clone size: .
D gene: .
J gene: TRBJ1-1
V gene: TRBV19
CDR3 protein: CASSIQGTNTEAFF
CDR3 DNA: TGTGCCAGTAGTATCCAGGGGACGAACACTGAAGCTTTCTTT

clone size: .
D gene: .
J gene: TRBJ1-6
V gene: TRBV9
CDR3 protein: CASSVQGNSPLHF
CDR3 DNA: TGTGCCAGCAGCGTTCAGGGGAATTCACCCCTCCACTTT

clone size: .
D gene: .
J gene: TRBJ1-2
V gene: TRBV2
CDR3 protein: CASSDRTPVRGYTF
CDR3 DNA: TGTGCCAGCAGTGATCGGACACCTGTACGAGGCTACACCTTC

clone size: .
D gene: TRBD1
J gene: TRBJ1-2
V gene: TRBV5-4
CDR3 protein: CASSATGGLDGYTF
CDR3 DNA: TGTGCCAGCAGCGCGACAGGGGGACTGGACGGCTACACCTTC

clone size: once
D gene: .
J gene: TRBJ1-6
V gene: TRBV27
CDR3 protein: CASSLETQGRSPLHF
CDR3 DNA: TGTGCCAGCAGTTTAGAGACGCAGGGGCGGTCACCCCTCCACTTT

clone size: .
D gene: .
J gene: TRBJ2-1
V gene: TRBV5-5
CDR3 protein: CASSLVVRETEQFF
CDR3 DNA: TGTGCCAGCAGCTTGGTCGTAAGGGAGACTGAGCAGTTCTTC

clone size: .
D gene: TRBD2
J gene: TRBJ2-3
V gene: TRBV12-3/TRBV12-4
CDR3 protein: CASGTRRPPDF
CDR3 DNA: TGTGCCAGCGGGACTAGGCGTCCGCCCGATTTT

clone size: once
D gene: TRBD1
J gene: TRBJ1-5
V gene: TRBV30
CDR3 protein: CAWTPTGQGTNSNQPQHF
CDR3 DNA: TGTGCCTGGACCCCGACGGGACAGGGGACGAATAGCAATCAGCCCCAGCATTTT

clone size: .
D gene: .
J gene: TRBJ1-1
V gene: TRBV7-9
CDR3 protein: CASSYPGNTEAFF
CDR3 DNA: TGTGCCAGCAGCTACCCGGGGAACACTGAAGCTTTCTTT

clone size: .
D gene: .
J gene: TRBJ2-2
V gene: TRBV18
CDR3 protein: CASRSGTFNTGELFF
CDR3 DNA: TGTGCCAGCCGATCCGGGACATTTAACACCGGGGAGCTGTTTTTT

clone size: .
D gene: .
J gene: TRBJ1-1
V gene: TRBV5-4
CDR3 protein: CASSYKHGGTEAFF
CDR3 DNA: TGTGCCAGCAGCTATAAGCACGGGGGCACTGAAGCTTTCTTT

clone size: .
D gene: .
J gene: TRBJ2-1
V gene: TRBV7-8
CDR3 protein: CASRLRGSWDPYNEQFF
CDR3 DNA: TGTGCCAGCAGACTCCGCGGGTCCTGGGATCCTTACAATGAGCAGTTCTTC

clone size: .
D gene: .
J gene: TRBJ1-2
V gene: TRBV7-6
CDR3 protein: CASSPPGLNYGYTF
CDR3 DNA: TGTGCCAGCAGCCCCCCGGGATTGAACTATGGCTACACCTTC

clone size: .
D gene: TRBD2
J gene: TRBJ2-5
V gene: TRBV13
CDR3 protein: CASSRRTSLFQETQYF
CDR3 DNA: TGTGCCAGCAGCCGTCGGACTAGTCTGTTCCAAGAGACCCAGTACTTC

clone size: .
D gene: .
J gene: TRBJ1-6
V gene: TRBV7-8
CDR3 protein: CASSFGFDNSPLHF
CDR3 DNA: TGTGCCAGCAGCTTCGGGTTCGATAATTCACCCCTCCACTTT

clone size: .
D gene: .
J gene: TRBJ1-2
V gene: TRBV3-1/TRBV3-2
CDR3 protein: CASSQEFISQGGDGYTF
CDR3 DNA: TGTGCCAGCAGCCAAGAATTTATATCGCAGGGAGGAGACGGCTACACCTTC

clone size: .
D gene: .
J gene: TRBJ1-1
V gene: TRBV28
CDR3 protein: CASTPNTEAFF
CDR3 DNA: TGTGCCAGCACCCCTAACACTGAAGCTTTCTTT

clone size: .
D gene: .
J gene: TRBJ2-2
V gene: TRBV10-3
CDR3 protein: CAILRHSSTGELFF
CDR3 DNA: TGTGCCATCCTACGCCACTCATCCACCGGGGAGCTGTTTTTT

clone size: .
D gene: .
J gene: TRBJ1-1
V gene: TRBV7-9
CDR3 protein: CASSPGSNTEAFF
CDR3 DNA: TGTGCCAGCAGCCCCGGGAGCAACACTGAAGCTTTCTTT

clone size: .
D gene: TRBD1
J gene: TRBJ2-2
V gene: TRBV24-1
CDR3 protein: CATSDTGGRTGELFF
CDR3 DNA: TGTGCCACCAGTGACACAGGGGGTCGCACCGGGGAGCTGTTTTTT

clone size: .
D gene: .
J gene: TRBJ1-2
V gene: TRBV27
CDR3 protein: CASSPPGVADGYTF
CDR3 DNA: TGTGCCAGCAGTCCCCCGGGAGTGGCGGATGGCTACACCTTC

clone size: .
D gene: TRBD1
J gene: TRBJ1-3
V gene: TRBV19
CDR3 protein: CASSTPGQGSGNTIYF
CDR3 DNA: TGTGCCAGTAGTACCCCGGGACAGGGCTCTGGAAACACCATATATTTT

clone size: .
D gene: TRBD2
J gene: TRBJ2-1
V gene: TRBV9
CDR3 protein: CASSAQQGPGTSTYNEQFF
CDR3 DNA: TGTGCCAGCAGCGCACAACAAGGCCCCGGGACTAGCACCTACAATGAGCAGTTCTTC

clone size: .
D gene: .
J gene: TRBJ2-2
V gene: TRBV9
CDR3 protein: CASSPSWKGGTGELFF
CDR3 DNA: TGTGCCAGCAGCCCCTCATGGAAAGGCGGCACCGGGGAGCTGTTTTTT

clone size: once
D gene: .
J gene: TRBJ2-2
V gene: TRBV28
CDR3 protein: CASSLLLDDGELFF
CDR3 DNA: TGTGCCAGCAGTTTATTACTAGACGACGGGGAGCTGTTTTTT

clone size: .
D gene: .
J gene: TRBJ1-2
V gene: TRBV25-1
CDR3 protein: CASSGPGFMDGYTF
CDR3 DNA: TGTGCCAGCAGTGGTCCAGGTTTCATGGATGGCTACACCTTC

clone size: .
D gene: TRBD2
J gene: TRBJ2-2
V gene: TRBV9
CDR3 protein: CASSLAGSNTGELFF
CDR3 DNA: TGTGCCAGCTCTCTAGCGGGGTCGAACACCGGGGAGCTGTTTTTT

clone size: .
D gene: TRBD2
J gene: TRBJ2-1
V gene: TRBV4-3
CDR3 protein: CASSQEVPSGGDNEQFF
CDR3 DNA: TGCGCCAGCAGCCAAGAAGTTCCTAGCGGGGGCGACAATGAGCAGTTCTTC

clone size: .
D gene: TRBD1
J gene: TRBJ2-3
V gene: TRBV4-1
CDR3 protein: CASSLRQGGTDTQYF
CDR3 DNA: TGCGCCAGCAGCCTTCGACAGGGTGGAACAGATACGCAGTATTTT

clone size: .
D gene: TRBD1
J gene: TRBJ1-4
V gene: TRBV18
CDR3 protein: CASSPPGQINEKLFF
CDR3 DNA: TGTGCCAGCTCACCTCCGGGACAGATTAATGAAAAACTGTTTTTT

clone size: .
D gene: TRBD1
J gene: TRBJ2-7
V gene: TRBV9
CDR3 protein: CASSLTGGINEQYF
CDR3 DNA: TGTGCCAGCAGCCTCACAGGGGGCATCAACGAGCAGTACTTC

clone size: .
D gene: .
J gene: TRBJ2-3
V gene: TRBV2
CDR3 protein: CASSIQGLGDTQYF
CDR3 DNA: TGTGCCAGCAGTATTCAGGGGCTGGGAGATACGCAGTATTTT

clone size: .
D gene: TRBD1
J gene: TRBJ1-3
V gene: TRBV2
CDR3 protein: CASSTGGGTIYF
CDR3 DNA: TGTGCCAGCAGCACAGGGGGCGGCACCATATATTTT

clone size: .
D gene: TRBD1
J gene: TRBJ2-2
V gene: TRBV30
CDR3 protein: CAWSRQGATGELFF
CDR3 DNA: TGTGCCTGGAGTAGGCAGGGGGCGACCGGGGAGCTGTTTTTT

clone size: .
D gene: TRBD1
J gene: TRBJ1-1
V gene: TRBV7-9
CDR3 protein: CASRDRQGRNTEAFF
CDR3 DNA: TGTGCCAGCAGGGATAGACAGGGAAGGAACACTGAAGCTTTCTTT

clone size: .
D gene: TRBD1
J gene: TRBJ1-2
V gene: TRBV10-3
CDR3 protein: CAINPGQGGGYTF
CDR3 DNA: TGTGCCATCAATCCGGGACAGGGAGGTGGCTACACCTTC

clone size: .
D gene: TRBD1
J gene: TRBJ2-2
V gene: TRBV28
CDR3 protein: CASSLLPGQGGELFF
CDR3 DNA: TGTGCCAGCAGTTTATTGCCGGGACAGGGTGGGGAGCTGTTTTTT

clone size: .
D gene: TRBD1
J gene: TRBJ1-3
V gene: TRBV19
CDR3 protein: CASRTGSSGNTIYF
CDR3 DNA: TGTGCCAGTAGGACAGGGTCCTCTGGAAACACCATATATTTT